Below, one T cell receptor beta chain is given with its context. The specificity of this receptor is unknown. The input lacks base qualities; no much larger clone sits a single base away. The CDR3 holds 18 amino acids from the cysteine to the phenylalanine. Of the read, only the CDR3 DNA is kept; its 54 bases are in frame from base 1. V has 4 bases trimmed and J has 0 bases trimmed; junction bases matching no gene number 9. The germline V gene yields SGHDT for CDR1 and YYEEEE for CDR2. This entry belongs to a study of blood T cell repertoires in COVID-19 (dated by TCRdb to between 2020 and 2021). General notes on the study: Collaborator samples came from the United States, Italy and Spain and covered acute and convalescent phases of COVID-19. The prospective study material was composed of cDNA or gDNA derived from T cells, B-cell-depleted T cells, or PBMCs. Deeply sampled blood TCRbeta repertoires from subjects exposed to, actively infected with, or recovered from COVID-19 were included in the dataset. A freely available public database, intended as a resource for researchers studying the immune response to SARS-CoV-2, is where the repertoires were released. The samples were drawn from the first 160 participants of the ongoing ImmuneRACE study and from 1,254 subjects provided by 6 global collaborators. Nearly every sample came with metadata listing a de-identified subject ID, COVID-19 status, age in years and sex. Where available, HLA class I and class II types were taken from metadata supplied by the sample provider and were not determined by assay-based typing. Study-level results and caveats: How much clinical and demographic metadata was included differed by source and by participant, and the metadata was provided uncurated.

TCRbeta CDR3 regions were amplified from genomic DNA using the immunoSEQ Assay, a bias-controlled multiplex PCR. Turning to the authors' computational methods: The number of nucleated cells in each sample was estimated from the amplification of reference gene primers within the assay. Sequence reads were collapsed and filtered to measure the absolute abundance of every unique TCRbeta CDR3 rearrangement. For each sample, productive Simpson clonality was calculated by taking the square root of Simpson's diversity index across productive rearrangements. TCRdb stores this immuneACCESS table with in-frame sequences only. Part of the clones is absent; in the studies checked, under half of the shortfall reflects unresolved V genes, and no reason is known for the rest. That table supplies the V and J calls and clone size; D and trimming were determined from the DNA. The sample yields about 210,000 clones; approximately 81% were counted once. The ten largest clones take up 8% to 9% of the sample.

Participants in the prospective study were enrolled through a virtual design, were aged roughly 18 to 100 years, and lived in 24 United States geographic areas. In the prospective study, participants were assigned to cohorts based on the clinical history participants reported in a screening survey and a study questionnaire. Each participant in the prospective study had whole blood, serum and a nasopharyngeal or oropharyngeal swab collected by mobile phlebotomists. Additional blood draws and questionnaires over an approximately two-month period could optionally be provided by prospective study participants. Prospective study blood samples were shipped either frozen or at room temperature before DNA extraction.

This chain is built from TRBV5-6 and TRBJ2-1; TRBD2 fits 11 bases in the junction. The sequenced material came from PBMCs or T cells enriched from blood (not recorded which). This receptor was obtained from a woman aged 50 to 60 with acute COVID-19. The DNA sequence follows: TGTGCCAGCAGCCGTGGACTAGCGGGTGTGAGCTCCTACAATGAGCAGTTCTTC. Its amino acids are CASSRGLAGVSSYNEQFF.